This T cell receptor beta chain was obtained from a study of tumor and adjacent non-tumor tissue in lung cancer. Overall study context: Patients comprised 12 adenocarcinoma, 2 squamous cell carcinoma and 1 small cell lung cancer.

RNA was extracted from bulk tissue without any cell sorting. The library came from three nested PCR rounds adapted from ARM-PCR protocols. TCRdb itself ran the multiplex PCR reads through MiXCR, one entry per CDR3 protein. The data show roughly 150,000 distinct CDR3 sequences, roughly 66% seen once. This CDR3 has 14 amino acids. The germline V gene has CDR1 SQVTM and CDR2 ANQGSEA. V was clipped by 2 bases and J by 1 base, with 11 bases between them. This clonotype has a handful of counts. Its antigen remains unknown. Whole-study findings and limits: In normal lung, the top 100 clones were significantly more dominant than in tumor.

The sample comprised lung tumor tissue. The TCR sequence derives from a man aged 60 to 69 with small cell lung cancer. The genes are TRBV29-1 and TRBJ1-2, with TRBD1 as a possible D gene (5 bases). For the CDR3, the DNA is TGCAGCGTTGAATCTGGGGGGGGTAACTATGGCTACACCTTC. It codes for CSVESGGGNYGYTF.